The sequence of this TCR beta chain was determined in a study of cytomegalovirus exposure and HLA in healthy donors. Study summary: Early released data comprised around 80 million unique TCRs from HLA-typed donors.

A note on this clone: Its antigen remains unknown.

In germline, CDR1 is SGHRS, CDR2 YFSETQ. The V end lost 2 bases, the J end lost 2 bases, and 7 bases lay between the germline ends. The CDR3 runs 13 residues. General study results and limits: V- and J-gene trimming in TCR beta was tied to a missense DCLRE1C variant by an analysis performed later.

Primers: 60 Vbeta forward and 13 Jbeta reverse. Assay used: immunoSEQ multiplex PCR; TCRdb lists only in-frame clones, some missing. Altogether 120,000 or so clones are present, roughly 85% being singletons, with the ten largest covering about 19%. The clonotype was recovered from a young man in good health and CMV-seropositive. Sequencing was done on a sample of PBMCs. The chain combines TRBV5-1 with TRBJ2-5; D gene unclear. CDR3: CASSFSRQETQYF. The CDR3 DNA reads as TGCGCCAGCAGCTTTTCGCGGCAAGAGACCCAGTACTTC.